This T cell receptor (beta chain) was captured by sequencing in a study of a mutant IDH1 vaccine in newly diagnosed glioma. At the level of the study: Each patient was administered eight vaccinations, scheduled in weeks 1, 3, 5, 7, 11, 15, 19 and 23. Patients got their first vaccination 4-6 weeks after radiotherapy alone, or with temozolomide cycles. The treated group averaged 40.4 years old and was about 60% male, roughly 38% female. Receipt of radiotherapy, temozolomide, or both preceded the study, and most received both.

This clone was seen once. Its antigen is not identified. The protocol was immunoSEQ multiplex PCR, while the TCRdb copy is restricted to in-frame clones and leaves out a portion. Of 49,000 or so clones in the sample, around 78% are singletons; the top ten hold approximately 1.8%. Time point: week 5, during vaccination. Each dose of the vaccine consisted of 300 ug of mutant IDH1 20-mer peptide, with topical imiquimod. Germline CDR1 reads SGHNT; CDR2 reads YYREEE (reference sequence). This CDR3 contains 15 residues. The V end lost 0 bases, the J end lost 3 bases, and 12 bases lay between the germline ends.

The chain employs TRBV5-4 and TRBJ1-2; D uncertain. This material consisted of PBMCs, taken from a glioma patient whose treatment included an IDH1 peptide vaccine. This clonotype was sampled from a woman in her 40s with glioma. The CDR3 loop reads CASSLAGKGYYGYTF. CDR3 DNA sequence: TGTGCCAGCAGCTTGGCCGGGAAAGGGTACTATGGCTACACCTTC.